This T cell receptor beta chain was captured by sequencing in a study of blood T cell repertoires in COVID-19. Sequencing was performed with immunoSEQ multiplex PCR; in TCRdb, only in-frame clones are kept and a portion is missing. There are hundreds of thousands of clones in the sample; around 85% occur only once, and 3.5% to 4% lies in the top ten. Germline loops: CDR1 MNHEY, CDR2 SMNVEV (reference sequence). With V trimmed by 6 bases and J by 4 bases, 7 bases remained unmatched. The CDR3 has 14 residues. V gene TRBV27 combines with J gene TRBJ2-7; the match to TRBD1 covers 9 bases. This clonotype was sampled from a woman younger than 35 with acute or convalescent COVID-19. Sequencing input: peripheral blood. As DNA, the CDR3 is TGTGCCAGCAGCTCCGCGGACAGGGGATACGAGCAGTACTTC. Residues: CASSSADRGYEQYF.